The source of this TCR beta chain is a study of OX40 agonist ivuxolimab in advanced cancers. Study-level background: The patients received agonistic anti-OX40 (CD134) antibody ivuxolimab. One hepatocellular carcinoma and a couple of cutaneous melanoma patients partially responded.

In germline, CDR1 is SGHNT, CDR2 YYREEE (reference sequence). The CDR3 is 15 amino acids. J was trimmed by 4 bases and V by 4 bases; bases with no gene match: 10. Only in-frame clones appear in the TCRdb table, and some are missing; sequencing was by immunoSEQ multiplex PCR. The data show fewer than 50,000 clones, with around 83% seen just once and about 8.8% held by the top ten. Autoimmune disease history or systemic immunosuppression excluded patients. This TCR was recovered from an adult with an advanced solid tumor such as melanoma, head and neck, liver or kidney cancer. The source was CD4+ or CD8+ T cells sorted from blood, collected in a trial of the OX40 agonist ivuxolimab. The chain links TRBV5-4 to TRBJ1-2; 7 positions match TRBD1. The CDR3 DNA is TGTGCCAGCAGCCCAAGGGACAGACCGAGCTATGGCTACACCTTC. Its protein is CASSPRDRPSYGYTF.